The 10 T cell receptor beta chains reported below all come from one sample, sequenced in a study of blood T cell repertoires in COVID-19. Profiling relied on immunoSEQ multiplex PCR, and the TCRdb table lists in-frame clones only, not all of them. This sample has some 64,000 clones, with approximately 90% found just once. What was sequenced was peripheral blood. These receptors were taken from a man between 65 and 85 years old with acute or convalescent COVID-19.

The chain is built from TRBV19 and TRBJ1-1; tentative D call: TRBD1 (5 bases). V shed 1 base and J shed 4 bases, with 10 bases lying between them. CDR1 LNHDA and CDR2 SQIVND come from the germline V gene (reference sequence). The CDR3 length is 14 residues. The CDR3 here is CASSIAGWGTEAFF. In nucleotides, the CDR3 is TGTGCCAGTAGTATAGCAGGGTGGGGCACTGAAGCTTTCTTT.

V usage is TRBV24-1 and J usage is TRBJ2-3, with D uncertain. The CDR3 runs to 11 residues. Germline values: CDR1 KGHDR, CDR2 SFDVKD. Trimming removed 6 bases from V and 6 bases from J, with 6 bases in between. The CDR3 region is CATSFGDTQYF. The CDR3 coding sequence is TGTGCCACCAGTTTCGGGGATACGCAGTATTTT.

This clone was detected once. The chain is built from TRBV5-5 and TRBJ1-4, with a possible D match to TRBD1 (5 bases). The CDR3 runs 16 residues. Germline CDR1 and CDR2: SGHKS and YYEKEE (reference sequence). Trimming stripped 3 bases from V and 4 bases from J, with 16 bases between. The CDR3 sequence is CASSWEGWGSNEKLFF. In nucleotides, the CDR3 is TGTGCCAGCAGCTGGGAGGGATGGGGGAGTAATGAAAAACTGTTTTTT.

This chain links TRBV30 with TRBJ1-1; D ambiguous. The CDR3 loop spans 14 amino acids. The germline V and J ends were trimmed by 0 bases and 1 base, with 9 bases remaining between them. CDR1 is GTSNPN, CDR2 SVGIG, per germline (reference sequence). The CDR3: CAWSVIQKNTEAFF. DNA of the CDR3: TGTGCCTGGAGTGTAATACAGAAGAACACTGAAGCTTTCTTT.

The chain employs TRBV2 and TRBJ1-2; weak D call: TRBD1 (6 bases). Germline V gives CDR1 SNHLY, CDR2 FYNNEI. The V gene lost 9 bases and the J gene lost 8 bases, with 19 bases spanning the gap. The CDR3 is made up of 13 amino acids. In DNA, the CDR3 is TGTGCCAGTAAAGGGGGGGGCAGAAAAGGCTACACCTTC. Translated: CASKGGGRKGYTF. The full variable domain, in which reference TRBV2 and TRBJ1-2 provide the parts outside the CDR3, is EPEVTQTPSHQVTQMGQEVILRCVPISNHLYFYWYRQILGQKVEFLVSFYNNEISEKSEIFDDQFSVERPDGSNFTLKIRSTKLEDSAMYFCASKGGGRKGYTFGSGTRLTVV.

The chain is built from TRBV5-6 and TRBJ1-6, with D unclear. The CDR3 covers 13 residues. The V gene's germline CDR1 is SGHDT and CDR2 YYEEEE. The V and J ends lost 4 bases and 6 bases respectively, with 8 bases between them. The CDR3 DNA is TGTGCCAGCAGCCTGAGTGGTAATTCACCCCTCCACTTT. It specifies CASSLSGNSPLHF.

The rearrangement uses TRBV6-6 and TRBJ2-3; the match to TRBD1 covers 7 bases. The CDR3 loop spans 15 amino acids. Germline assignment: CDR1 MNHNY and CDR2 SVGAGI (reference sequence). The V gene end was trimmed by 1 base and the J gene end by 3 bases; junction bases not matched to a gene: 4. In DNA form, the CDR3 reads TGTGCCAGCAGTTACTTCGGACAGGTTACAGATACGCAGTATTTT. This codes for CASSYFGQVTDTQYF.

V usage is TRBV27 and J usage is TRBJ1-1; TRBD1 might be the D (6 bases). Germline lookup yields CDR1 MNHEY and CDR2 SMNVEV (reference sequence). The CDR3 sequence is 14 residues long. Trimming took 3 bases from V and 6 from J, leaving 14 bases between them. The CDR3 DNA sequence: TGTGCCAGCAGTTTGCAGGGGCAGGTATCTGAAGCTTTCTTT. Translating it yields CASSLQGQVSEAFF.

This chain connects TRBV12-3 or TRBV12-4 to TRBJ2-5; 8 bases agree with TRBD2. The CDR3 consists of 13 residues. V gave up 6 bases and J gave up 7 bases; unmatched junction bases: 7. Written as DNA, the CDR3 is TGTGCCAGCAGACTAGCGGCTCAGGGGACCCAGTACTTC. This translates into CASRLAAQGTQYF.

This chain connects TRBV6-5 to TRBJ2-7; TRBD1 agrees at 10 bases. The length of the CDR3 is 15 residues. V gave up 2 bases and J gave up 2 bases; unmatched junction bases: 3. CDR1 and CDR2 from the germline V gene are MNHEY and SVGAGI. CDR3 coding DNA: TGTGCCAGCAGTTACGCGGGACAGGGGACCTACGAGCAGTACTTC. Translation gives CASSYAGQGTYEQYF.